This T cell receptor beta chain emerged from a study of blood T cell repertoires in COVID-19. Study summary: The United States, Italy and Spain provided the acute and convalescent COVID-19 samples.

Germline V gene data show CDR1 as SGHRS and CDR2 as YFSETQ. V shed 0 bases, J shed 2 bases, and the junction held 4 bases outside the gene matches. The CDR3 length is 15 residues. Original data processing: Nucleated cell counts were estimated from reference gene primer amplification. Libraries were prepared by immunoSEQ multiplex PCR; TCRdb keeps only in-frame clonotypes and omits some of them. V, J and clone size were drawn from that table, and D and trimming were deduced from the DNA. Among more than 85,000 clones listed, 70% to 90% were seen once. V gene TRBV5-1 combines with J gene TRBJ2-5; TRBD1 matches 7 bases. The receptor comes from an older woman with acute or convalescent COVID-19. Sequenced input: peripheral blood. This CDR3 reads CASSLASGGQETQYF. The CDR3 coding sequence is TGCGCCAGCAGCTTGGCGTCAGGGGGACAAGAGACCCAGTACTTC.